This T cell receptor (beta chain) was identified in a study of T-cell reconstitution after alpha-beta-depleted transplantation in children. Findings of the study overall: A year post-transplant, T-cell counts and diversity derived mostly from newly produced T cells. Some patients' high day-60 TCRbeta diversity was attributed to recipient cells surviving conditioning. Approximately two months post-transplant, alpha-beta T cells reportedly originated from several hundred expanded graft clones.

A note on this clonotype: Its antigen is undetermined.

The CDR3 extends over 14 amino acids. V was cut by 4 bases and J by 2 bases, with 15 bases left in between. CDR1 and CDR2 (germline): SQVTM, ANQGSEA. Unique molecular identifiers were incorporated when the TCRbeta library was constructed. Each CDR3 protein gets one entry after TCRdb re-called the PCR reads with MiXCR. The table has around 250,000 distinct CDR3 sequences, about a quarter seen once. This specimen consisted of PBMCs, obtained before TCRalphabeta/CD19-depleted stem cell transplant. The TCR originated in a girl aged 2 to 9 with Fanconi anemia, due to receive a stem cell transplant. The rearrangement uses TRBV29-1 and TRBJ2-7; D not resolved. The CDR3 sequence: CSVVRRGDTYEQYF. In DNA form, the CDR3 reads TGCAGCGTTGTTCGCCGTGGCGACACCTACGAGCAGTACTTC.